Sequencing of this T cell receptor (beta chain) was carried out in a study of T cells and Merkel cell carcinoma outcomes. Clones were read by immunoSEQ multiplex PCR, and TCRdb kept only the in-frame ones, dropping some. The top ten hold roughly 2.4% of the sample, which has 8,000 to 9,500 clones, 84% seen once. The sample consisted of tumor tissue from Merkel cell carcinoma. The origin of this receptor is a human donor with Merkel cell carcinoma.

The CDR3 reads CASSLRQETQYF. The CDR3 nucleotides are TGTGCCAGCAGCTTAAGGCAAGAGACCCAGTACTTC. V gene TRBV7-6 combines with J gene TRBJ2-5; the D is unclear. The length of the CDR3 is 12 residues. Germline assignment: CDR1 SGHVS and CDR2 FNYEAQ. With 2 bases removed from V and 2 bases from J, the gap between germline ends came to 3 bases.